This T cell receptor beta chain was profiled in a study of CD8 T cells in Susac syndrome. CDR1 and CDR2 from the germline V gene are SGHDN and FVKESK. V gave up 1 base and J gave up 1 base, with 8 bases separating them. The CDR3 is 15 amino acids. Random hexamers primed reverse transcription of 0.5 to 1 ug RNA. In TCRdb, the immunoSEQ multiplex PCR reads were re-called with MiXCR into one record per CDR3 protein. The table shows hundreds of thousands of distinct CDR3 sequences, with 65% to 90% occurring only once. Findings and limits, study-wide: That the number of individuals in its TCR sequencing and HLA analysis was relatively small was acknowledged by the study.

TEMRA cells underwent FACS enrichment and CD8+ and CD4+ T cells underwent negative isolation. In the case of this clonotype: Its target is unknown.

The genes are TRBV14 and TRBJ2-1, with a possible D match to TRBD1 (6 bases). The sequenced sample consisted of CD8+ T cells from PBMCs. The TCR was taken from a human donor with multiple sclerosis. CDR3 region: CASSQAQGSYNEQFF. Written as DNA, the CDR3 is TGTGCCAGCAGCCAAGCACAGGGTTCCTACAATGAGCAGTTCTTC.